These 16 T cell receptor beta chains share one sample of origin, sequenced in a study of T cells in Graves' hyperthyroidism and ophthalmopathy. Amplification of TCR beta CDR3 regions used RNA as the template. An initial round of RT-PCR targeting the TCR CDR3 relied on the HTBI primer set. Each CDR3 protein is one row after TCRdb ran MiXCR on the multiplex PCR reads. The sample lists around 800,000 distinct CDR3 sequences, about 38% seen once, with 7% to 10% in the top ten. Specimen: blood. Every receptor here comes from a man aged 18 to 35 with Graves' hyperthyroidism.

Details on this clonotype: One base away lies a much larger clone, so this may be a sequencing read error. This chain links TRBV14 with TRBJ1-4; a weak D match, TRBD1 (5 bases). Germline V CDR1 and CDR2: SGHDN, FVKESK. The ends were cut back, 4 bases at V and 14 bases at J, with 17 bases in the middle. This CDR3 contains 13 residues. The CDR3 spells CASSLDLGGVLFF. DNA of the CDR3: TGTGCCAGCAGCCTAGACCTCGGGGGTGTTCTGTTTTTT.

This sequence joins TRBV2 and TRBJ2-7, with D possibly matching TRBD2 (5 bases). V was shortened by 8 bases and J by 0 bases, with 8 bases between the two germline ends. The CDR3 is 12 amino acids. Germline CDR1 reads SNHLY; CDR2 reads FYNNEI. The CDR3: CASGLSSYEQYF. Here the CDR3 DNA reads TGTGCCAGCGGACTGAGCTCCTACGAGCAGTACTTC. Full variable domain (remainder filled in from reference TRBV2 and TRBJ2-7): EPEVTQTPSHQVTQMGQEVILRCVPISNHLYFYWYRQILGQKVEFLVSFYNNEISEKSEIFDDQFSVERPDGSNFTLKIRSTKLEDSAMYFCASGLSSYEQYFGPGTRLTVT.

This clonotype showed up just a few times. The CDR3 nucleotides read TGTGCCAGCAGAACCCTCCAACTTGAGAGGGCAGGGGTGTATCAGCCCCAGCATTTT. Residues: CASRTLQLERAGVYQPQHF. The V and J genes are TRBV7-2 and TRBJ1-5; the D gene is possibly TRBD1 (6 bases). This CDR3 is 19 amino acids long. V gave up 6 bases and J gave up 5 bases, with 29 bases separating them. Germline V gene data show CDR1 as SGHTA and CDR2 as FQGNSA.

This clonotype showed up many times. The chain couples TRBV7-2 to TRBJ2-7; 7 bases fit TRBD1. Germline CDR1 and CDR2: SGHTA and FQGNSA. This CDR3 is 15 amino acids long. The V gene end was trimmed by 4 bases and the J gene end by 4 bases; junction bases not matched to a gene: 10. The CDR3 reads CASSSGQHTSYEQYF. In nucleotides, the CDR3 is TGTGCCAGCAGCTCGGGACAGCACACCTCGTACGAGCAGTACTTC.

With regard to this clonotype: A read error may produce the germline difference seen at one junction end. This chain uses TRBV4-1 with TRBJ2-7; TRBD2 matches 7 bases. This CDR3 spans 15 amino acids. Germline CDR1 MGHRA, CDR2 YSYEKL. This CDR3 is CASSSAAGAYYEQYF. DNA for the CDR3: TGTGCCAGCAGCTCAGCGGCGGGAGCGTACTACGAGCAGTACTTC.

This sequence joins TRBV9 and TRBJ2-6; 8 bases are a match to TRBD1. Germline assignment: CDR1 SGDLS and CDR2 YYNGEE. This CDR3 is built from 20 residues. Germline trimming cut 0 bases from V and 0 bases from J; bases unmatched to any gene: 11. The CDR3 protein is CASSVASGTGFISGANVLTF. The DNA of the CDR3 is TGTGCCAGCAGCGTAGCCTCAGGGACAGGATTCATCTCTGGGGCCAACGTCCTGACTTTC.

This clonotype was found many times. The V gene is TRBV29-1, the J gene TRBJ2-7; possibly TRBD2 for D (6 bases). Looked up from germline, CDR1 is SQVTM and CDR2 is ANQGSEA. The V end lost 4 bases, the J end lost 3 bases, and 13 bases lay between the germline ends. This CDR3 spans 13 amino acids. The CDR3 here is CSVVQIGSYEQYF. In nucleotides, the CDR3 is TGCAGCGTTGTACAAATCGGGAGCTACGAGCAGTACTTC.

The chain combines TRBV10-2 with TRBJ2-7; maybe TRBD2 (7 bases). Trimming cost V 8 bases and J 4 bases, with 15 bases left between them. The CDR3 consists of 13 residues. CDR1 WSHSY and CDR2 SAAADI come from the germline V gene. CDR3 coding DNA: TGCGCCAGCGGGGGGGCTAGTAAGTACGAGCAGTACTTC. It is translated as CASGGASKYEQYF.

This clonotype was observed many times. This chain connects TRBV20-1 to TRBJ1-5; no clear D. This CDR3 has 14 residues. The germline V gene has CDR1 DFQATT and CDR2 SNEGSKA (reference sequence). V lost 6 bases and J 1 base, leaving 13 bases between the germline ends. The CDR3 loop reads CSARRPMSNQPQHF. CDR3 coding DNA: TGCAGTGCCCGCCGCCCTATGAGCAATCAGCCCCAGCATTTT.

The chain links TRBV5-6 to TRBJ1-2; possible D gene TRBD1, 5 bases. The length of the CDR3 is 13 residues. V was cut by 4 bases and J by 4 bases, with 11 bases left in between. The germline V gene encodes CDR1 SGHDT and CDR2 YYEEEE. This CDR3 is CASSEEGVYGYTF. The CDR3 DNA reads TGTGCCAGCAGCGAGGAAGGGGTCTATGGCTACACCTTC.

CDR3 loop: CAISEEGMNTEAFF. CDR3 DNA sequence: TGTGCCATCAGCGAGGAGGGTATGAACACTGAAGCTTTCTTT. The rearrangement uses TRBV10-3 and TRBJ1-1; D uncertain. This CDR3 region has 14 residues. Trimming took 6 bases from V and 0 from J, leaving 11 bases between them. Germline V lookup: CDR1 ENHRY, CDR2 SYGVKD.

This clonotype was found a few times. J is TRBJ2-2 and V is TRBV12-3 or TRBV12-4; 8 bases map to TRBD1. The CDR3 is 16 residues long. V dropped 5 bases and J dropped 2; count of bases not matched to a gene: 7. This CDR3 reads CASSSRQGKNTGELFF. The CDR3 bases are TGTGCCAGCAGTAGCCGACAGGGGAAAAACACCGGGGAGCTGTTTTTT.

The chain joins TRBV29-1 to TRBJ2-2; a possible D gene is TRBD2 (6 bases). This CDR3 spans 15 amino acids. The germline CDR1 and CDR2 sequences are SQVTM and ANQGSEA. With 7 bases removed from V and 3 bases from J, the gap between germline ends came to 18 bases. The CDR3 region has the DNA TGCAGCGCTGGCGGGAACTATGGCTACACCGGGGAGCTGTTTTTT. Amino acids: CSAGGNYGYTGELFF.

The count of this clonotype is one. The chain carries TRBV25-1 and TRBJ1-5; D remains unclear. CDR3 length equals 16 residues. Germline V lookup: CDR1 MGHDK, CDR2 SYGVNS. V was pared by 1 base and J by 0 bases, with 10 bases between. The CDR3 bases are TGTGCCAGCAGTGAATCTCGAAAGAGTAGCAATCAGCCCCAGCATTTT. Its translation is CASSESRKSSNQPQHF.

V and J are TRBV6-5 and TRBJ2-2; 9 bases match TRBD2. Germline lookup yields CDR1 MNHEY and CDR2 SVGAGI. CDR3 size: 15 residues. The J segment lost 6 bases and the V segment lost 1 base, leaving 3 bases of the junction unmatched. The CDR3 sequence is CASSYLRGGSGELFF. CDR3 nucleotide sequence: TGTGCCAGCAGTTACTTGCGGGGGGGCTCCGGGGAGCTGTTTTTT.

The chain has TRBV6-5 and TRBJ2-2; 11 bases map to TRBD1. V gave up 4 bases and J gave up 7 bases; unmatched junction bases: 2. Germline V CDR1 and CDR2: MNHEY, SVGAGI. The CDR3 contains 14 residues. The CDR3: CASSWGQGVGELFF. DNA of the CDR3: TGTGCCAGCAGTTGGGGACAGGGGGTCGGGGAGCTGTTTTTT.